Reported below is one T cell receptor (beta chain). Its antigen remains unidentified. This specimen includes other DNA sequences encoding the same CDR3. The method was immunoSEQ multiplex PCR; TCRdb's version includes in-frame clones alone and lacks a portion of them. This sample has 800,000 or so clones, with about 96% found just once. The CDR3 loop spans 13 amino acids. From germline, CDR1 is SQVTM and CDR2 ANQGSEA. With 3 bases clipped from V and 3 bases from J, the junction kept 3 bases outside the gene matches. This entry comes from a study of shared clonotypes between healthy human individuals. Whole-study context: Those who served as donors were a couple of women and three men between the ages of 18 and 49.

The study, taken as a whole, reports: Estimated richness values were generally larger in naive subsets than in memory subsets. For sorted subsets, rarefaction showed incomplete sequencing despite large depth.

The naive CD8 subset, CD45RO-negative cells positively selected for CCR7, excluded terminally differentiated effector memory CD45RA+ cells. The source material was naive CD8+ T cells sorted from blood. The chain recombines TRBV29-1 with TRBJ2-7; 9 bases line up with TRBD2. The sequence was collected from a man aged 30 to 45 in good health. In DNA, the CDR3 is TGCAGCGTTGAGTTAGCGGGAGACTACGAGCAGTACTTC. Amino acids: CSVELAGDYEQYF.